This TCR beta chain is from a study of cytomegalovirus exposure and HLA in healthy donors. Both 60 Vbeta primers and 13 Jbeta primers went into the PCR. Method: immunoSEQ multiplex PCR; TCRdb's copy keeps in-frame clones and lacks some. The sample has about 160,000 clones, around 80% seen once; the top ten hold around 4%. This clonotype originated in a man between 40 and 49 years old in good health and CMV-seronegative. The sample comprised PBMCs.

CDR3 bases: TGTGCCAGCAGCGTCTCTGACTCCCAGCCACTCGGCTACACCTTC. As protein: CASSVSDSQPLGYTF. This chain joins TRBV28 and TRBJ1-2; D is undetermined. With 6 bases removed from V and 8 bases from J, the gap between germline ends came to 22 bases. Germline V lookup: CDR1 MDHEN, CDR2 SYDVKM. The CDR3 runs 15 residues.